The 31 T cell receptor beta chains below were found in one sample sequenced in a study of blood T cells in healthy people across ages. Using a J-beta primer mix together with a sample-barcoded 5' primer, a second PCR was run for roughly 7 to 11 cycles. One entry per CDR3 protein, called by TCRdb with MiXCR from the 5' RACE reads. This sample has about 650,000 distinct CDR3 sequences, with about 32% found just once. Material for sequencing was blood. The receptors here all came from a woman over 75 in good health.

This clonotype was counted between two and nine times. A much larger clone differs from this one at a single base, so this may be a read error. This chain links TRBV7-2 with TRBJ1-2; 8 nucleotides line up with TRBD1. Germline CDR1 and CDR2: SGHTA and FQGNSA. This CDR3 comprises 15 residues. Here the CDR3 reads CASSSGGGGPYGHTF. CDR3 DNA: TGTGCCAGCAGCTCAGGGGGCGGAGGACCCTATGGCCACACCTTC.

In its sample, this clonotype was seen many times. The rearrangement uses TRBV12-3 or TRBV12-4 and TRBJ2-1, with 7 bases lining up with TRBD2. This CDR3 spans 14 amino acids. V lost 8 bases, J lost 1 base, and 5 bases stayed unmatched. CDR3 region: CASQRGSSYNEQFF. The CDR3 coding sequence is TGTGCCAGCCAGCGGGGTTCTTCCTACAATGAGCAGTTCTTC.

This rearrangement joins TRBV12-3 or TRBV12-4 to TRBJ2-1, with D perhaps matching TRBD1 (6 bases). Trimming shortened V by 8 bases and J by 12 bases, and 23 bases separated the two germline ends. This CDR3 is 14 amino acids long. Here the CDR3 reads CASRQGVGAIGQFF. In nucleotides, the CDR3 is TGTGCCAGCCGCCAGGGCGTGGGGGCCATAGGGCAGTTCTTC.

In the case of this clonotype: This clone may be a read error of a much larger clone one base away. The chain is built from TRBV6-5 and TRBJ2-5; TRBD1 aligns across 7 bases. The CDR3 runs 11 residues. Looked up from germline, CDR1 is MNHEY and CDR2 is SVGAGI. With 6 bases clipped from V and 11 bases from J, the junction kept 6 bases outside the gene matches. CDR3 in DNA: TGTGCCAGCAGCGACAGGGCCAAGCAGTACTTC. Translating it yields CASSDRAKQYF.

With regard to this clonotype: A much larger clone differs by one base, so this may be a read error. V is TRBV15 and J is TRBJ2-7; D possibly corresponds to TRBD2 (6 bases). Germline CDR1 LNHNV, CDR2 YYDKDF (reference sequence). The CDR3 runs to 16 residues. CDR3 bases: TGTGCCGCCAGTCCCGACGTGCGGGGCGGAACCTACGAGCAGTACTTC. Translating it yields CAASPDVRGGTYEQYF.

A note on this clonotype: It may be a read error: a sequence one base away is much more abundant. The chain combines TRBV20-1 with TRBJ2-1; 12 positions match TRBD2. The trim removed 3 bases at V and 7 bases at J, leaving 22 bases unmatched. This CDR3 is built from 20 residues. Germline assignment: CDR1 DFQATT and CDR2 SNEGSKA (reference sequence). The CDR3 loop is CSASTGYAPASGGGMNEQFF. CDR3 sequence (DNA): TGCAGTGCTAGCACCGGATACGCTCCAGCTAGCGGGGGGGGTATGAATGAGCAGTTCTTC.

The chain has TRBV15 and TRBJ1-1, with 9 nucleotides matching TRBD1. Germline loops: CDR1 LNHNV, CDR2 YYDKDF (reference sequence). CDR3 length equals 15 residues. Losses at the gene ends were 9 bases for V and 3 bases for J; bases not matched to a gene: 11. This CDR3 reads CATTRGDREDTEAFF. The CDR3 DNA is TGTGCCACGACCAGGGGGGACAGGGAGGACACTGAAGCTTTCTTT.

This clonotype was seen a few times. The rearrangement joins TRBV2 to TRBJ1-5; unclear D gene. V lost 4 bases and J lost 9, with 13 bases in between. CDR1 is SNHLY, CDR2 FYNNEI, per germline. The CDR3 is 13 residues long. This CDR3 reads CASSGTGYGPQHF. For the CDR3, the DNA is TGTGCCAGCAGTGGGACGGGGTATGGGCCCCAGCATTTT.

This clonotype has at least ten counts. The V call is TRBV20-1, the J call TRBJ1-1; 7 nucleotides agree with TRBD1. Germline V gene data show CDR1 as DFQATT and CDR2 as SNEGSKA (reference sequence). Trimming cost V 5 bases and J 7 bases; bases outside gene matches: 10. The length of the CDR3 is 13 residues. In DNA, the CDR3 is TGCAGTGCTCAAATAGGGACAGTGGGTGAAGCTTTCTTT. It is translated as CSAQIGTVGEAFF.

The rearrangement uses TRBV30 and TRBJ1-5; D may be TRBD1 (6 bases). Germline V gene lookup returns CDR1 GTSNPN and CDR2 SVGIG (reference sequence). Trimming removed 2 bases from V and 6 bases from J, with 11 bases in between. The length of the CDR3 is 13 residues. The CDR3 nucleotides read TGTGCCTGGAGTTGGCGGGGGCCTCAGCCCCAGCATTTT. Its translation is CAWSWRGPQPQHF. The full variable domain, its missing parts supplied by reference TRBV30 and TRBJ1-5, is SQTIHQWPATLVQPVGSPLSLECTVEGTSNPNLYWYRQAAGRGLQLLFYSVGIGQISSEVPQNLSASRPQDRQFILSSKKLLLSDSGFYLCAWSWRGPQPQHFGDGTRLSIL.

This clonotype was observed many times. This rearrangement joins TRBV6-6 to TRBJ2-1; perhaps TRBD1 as D (5 bases). This CDR3 comprises 15 residues. Trimming cost V 6 bases and J 0 bases, with 12 bases left between them. Germline V gene data show CDR1 as MNHNY and CDR2 as SVGAGI (reference sequence). The CDR3 nucleotides read TGTGCCAGCAGCTTGACAGTAAGCTCCTACAATGAGCAGTTCTTC. Protein: CASSLTVSSYNEQFF.

V is TRBV6-1 and J is TRBJ2-7, with 8 nucleotides matching TRBD2. The CDR3 has 16 amino acids. With V trimmed by 0 bases and J by 7 bases, 11 bases remained unmatched. Looked up from germline, CDR1 is MNHNS and CDR2 is SASEGT. The CDR3 DNA is TGTGCCAGCAGTGAAGCGGCACGGGGGGGCCGGAATGAGCAGTACTTC. It yields the protein CASSEAARGGRNEQYF.

In this sample, this clonotype turned up a few times. This sequence joins TRBV7-9 and TRBJ1-2, with D unresolved. The CDR3 covers 13 residues. The germline V gene has CDR1 SEHNR and CDR2 FQNEAQ (reference sequence). Trimming removed 5 bases from V and 3 bases from J, with 10 bases in between. CDR3 loop: CASSVENHYGYTF. CDR3 coding DNA: TGTGCCAGCAGCGTGGAAAACCACTATGGCTACACCTTC.

This clonotype turned up a few times. Mismatch with germline at one junction end may stem from a read error. CDR3 DNA sequence: TGTGTCAGCAGCTTCCACTCCGGGGGTACAGATACGCAGTATTTC. Encoded protein: CVSSFHSGGTDTQYF. The V call is TRBV5-8, the J call TRBJ2-3, with D possibly being TRBD2 (6 bases). This CDR3 is built from 15 residues. CDR1 is SGHTS, CDR2 YDEGEE, per germline.

A note on this clonotype: This could be a read error, since a much larger clone is one nucleotide away. This chain links TRBV5-1 with TRBJ2-1; no firm D call. CDR3 length equals 15 residues. Germline V gene data show CDR1 as SGHRS and CDR2 as YFSETQ. Trimming stripped 4 bases from V and 2 bases from J, with 13 bases between. For the CDR3, the DNA is TGCGCCAGCAGCCAAGACGGTCCTACCTACAATGAGCAGTTCTTC. It translates to CASSQDGPTYNEQFF.

This rearrangement joins TRBV20-1 to TRBJ2-7; TRBD1 matches at 9 bases. Germline V gene data show CDR1 as DFQATT and CDR2 as SNEGSKA (reference sequence). J was trimmed by 2 bases and V by 6 bases; bases with no gene match: 2. This CDR3 region has 12 residues. CDR3 in amino acids: CSADRGAYEQYF. CDR3 nucleotides: TGCAGTGCCGACAGGGGGGCCTACGAGCAGTACTTC.

The chain employs TRBV20-1 and TRBJ2-7; the D gene is possibly TRBD2 (6 bases). The V and J ends lost 3 bases and 7 bases respectively, with 19 bases between them. Germline V gene lookup returns CDR1 DFQATT and CDR2 SNEGSKA (reference sequence). The CDR3 spans 14 residues. CDR3: CSASAGGVGLEQYF. DNA for the CDR3: TGCAGTGCTAGCGCAGGAGGGGTGGGGCTGGAGCAGTACTTC.

Turning to this clonotype: The junction does not match germline at one end; this may be a read error. The rearrangement links TRBV3-1 to TRBJ2-7, with 7 bases aligning to TRBD1. The germline V gene has CDR1 LGHDT and CDR2 YNNKEL (reference sequence). The CDR3 length is 13 residues. CDR3 nucleotides: TGTGCCAGCAGTCGACAGGGCTCCCACGAGCAGTACTTC. Its protein product is CASSRQGSHEQYF.

This clonotype occurred a few times. This chain's CDR3 is CASSPQVGRGLGLSGYTF. The CDR3 nucleotides are TGTGCCAGCAGCCCCCAGGTTGGTAGGGGACTGGGGCTTAGTGGCTACACCTTC. This chain links TRBV9 with TRBJ1-2; D may be TRBD1 (5 bases). The CDR3 loop spans 18 amino acids. CDR1 SGDLS and CDR2 YYNGEE come from the germline V gene. V lost 4 bases and J lost 7, with 29 bases in between.

This clonotype was seen many times. The chain carries TRBV20-1 and TRBJ2-5; D tentatively reads TRBD1 or TRBD2 (5 bases each). The CDR3 runs to 15 residues. The germline V gene encodes CDR1 DFQATT and CDR2 SNEGSKA (reference sequence). The V gene lost 1 base and the J gene lost 1 base, with 13 bases spanning the gap. CDR3 sequence: CSARGGAGVQETQYF. The CDR3 DNA sequence: TGCAGTGCTAGAGGGGGCGCCGGGGTCCAAGAGACCCAGTACTTC.

V usage is TRBV30 and J usage is TRBJ1-1, with a tentative D call TRBD1 (6 bases). Germline values: CDR1 GTSNPN, CDR2 SVGIG (reference sequence). The V gene lost 1 base and the J gene lost 0 bases, with 9 bases spanning the gap. The CDR3 loop spans 14 amino acids. As DNA, the CDR3 is TGTGCCTGGAGTGGATGGGGGCTGAACACTGAAGCTTTCTTT. This translates into CAWSGWGLNTEAFF.

This clonotype was counted many times. The V and J genes are TRBV5-1 and TRBJ2-6; 7 bases fit TRBD2. Germline CDR1 reads SGHRS; CDR2 reads YFSETQ. The CDR3 loop spans 16 amino acids. V shed 0 bases, J shed 2 bases, and the junction held 2 bases outside the gene matches. DNA for the CDR3: TGCGCCAGCAGCTTGGGGAGCGGGACTGGGGCCAACGTCCTGACTTTC. The encoded protein is CASSLGSGTGANVLTF. The complete variable domain, with remaining parts taken from reference TRBV5-1 and TRBJ2-6, reads KAGVTQTPRYLIKTRGQQVTLSCSPISGHRSVSWYQQTPGQGLQFLFEYFSETQRNKGNFPGRFSGRQFSNSRSEMNVSTLELGDSALYLCASSLGSGTGANVLTFGAGSRLTVL.

This clonotype showed up many times. The chain couples TRBV6-2 or TRBV6-3 to TRBJ2-7; D gene unclear. Trimming pared 10 bases from V and 7 bases from J, leaving 14 bases between. The CDR3 length is 11 residues. Per germline, CDR1 MNHEY and CDR2 SVGEGT. The chain's CDR3 is CATTDRTEQYF. CDR3 in DNA: TGTGCCACCACCGACCGTACTGAGCAGTACTTC.

This chain joins TRBV7-2 and TRBJ1-1; no reliable D call. Looked up from germline, CDR1 is SGHTA and CDR2 is FQGNSA. The CDR3 consists of 15 residues. V was cut by 5 bases and J by 2 bases, with 15 bases left in between. CDR3 sequence reads: CASSRYVTANTEAFF. CDR3 nucleotides: TGTGCCAGCAGCCGATATGTAACAGCTAACACTGAAGCTTTCTTT.

This chain joins TRBV11-2 and TRBJ2-5; no clear D gene. V lost 2 bases and J 11 bases, leaving 18 bases between the germline ends. The CDR3 loop spans 14 amino acids. Germline-derived CDR1 and CDR2 are SGHAT and FQNNGV. CDR3 region: CASSLPSAYNEQYF. The CDR3 DNA reads TGTGCCAGCAGCTTACCTTCCGCCTACAATGAGCAGTACTTC.

There are a few counts of this clonotype. The chain combines TRBV20-1 with TRBJ1-5; 7 bases line up with TRBD1. Trimming at V came to 6 bases and at J to 3 bases, leaving 11 bases not matched to a gene. The CDR3 contains 15 residues. Germline loops: CDR1 DFQATT, CDR2 SNEGSKA (reference sequence). This chain's CDR3 is CSAYMTGTLNQPQHF. For the CDR3, the DNA is TGCAGTGCCTACATGACAGGGACCCTCAATCAGCCCCAGCATTTT.

In this sample, this clonotype turned up many times. The chain has TRBV3-1 and TRBJ1-1, with TRBD1 as a possible D gene (6 bases). Germline V gene sequence: CDR1 LGHDT, CDR2 YNNKEL (reference sequence). Between the trimmed V and J ends, which lost 1 base and 4 bases, there was a span of 19 bases. The CDR3 has 17 amino acids. The CDR3 spells CASSQGGWGAGGTEAFF. CDR3 DNA sequence: TGTGCCAGCAGCCAAGGGGGTTGGGGGGCGGGAGGCACTGAAGCTTTCTTT.

This clonotype was observed many times. This CDR3 is CASSDGGRLEEQFF. The DNA of the CDR3 is TGTGCCAGCAGTGATGGGGGCCGGTTGGAGGAGCAGTTCTTC. V and J are TRBV6-1 and TRBJ2-1; a weak D match, TRBD1 (6 bases). V was cut by 3 bases and J by 10 bases, with 16 bases left in between. Germline loops: CDR1 MNHNS, CDR2 SASEGT. This CDR3 spans 14 amino acids.

The chain has TRBV6-4 and TRBJ2-7, with D possibly matching TRBD1 (5 bases). The V end lost 2 bases, the J end lost 7 bases, and 15 bases lay between the germline ends. This CDR3 has 14 amino acids. Germline V gene lookup returns CDR1 MRHNA and CDR2 SNTAGT. The CDR3 DNA is TGTGCCAGCAGTGACCCCCACGAAAGGGGTGAGCAGTACTTC. Its translation is CASSDPHERGEQYF.

Turning to this clonotype: The junction shows a germline mismatch at one end, possibly a read error. V is TRBV29-1 and J is TRBJ2-1, with D perhaps TRBD1 (5 bases). The CDR3 sequence is 13 residues long. CDR1 SQVTM and CDR2 ANQGSEA come from the germline V gene. Written as DNA, the CDR3 is TGCAGCGTTGACCCCAGGGTTGGCAATGAGCCGTTCTTC. Translating it yields CSVDPRVGNEPFF.

The chain employs TRBV20-1 and TRBJ2-3; 7 nucleotides line up with TRBD2. CDR1 and CDR2 from the germline V gene are DFQATT and SNEGSKA (reference sequence). The CDR3 totals 15 residues. V lost 2 bases to trimming and J lost 5 bases; unmatched junction nucleotides: 10. The CDR3 loop reads CSARYILASKDTQYF. In DNA form, the CDR3 reads TGCAGTGCTAGATATATACTAGCGTCGAAAGATACGCAGTATTTT.